This is a list of T cell receptor beta chains from one sample in a study of human T cells and chemical hapten exposure. TCRdb re-derived calls from the RACE reads in MiXCR, one entry per CDR3 protein. The data show approximately 59,000 distinct CDR3 sequences, roughly 6.1% seen once. Sequencing input: whole blood. All receptors come from a female donor in good health. Some clones in this sample may be carry-over from other donors' samples. Each CDR3 is given with its conserved first and last residue. D genes are given only for firm matches. Expanded clones are given a class, and other clones once, few, many or no size at all.

>many|.|TRBJ1-5|TRBV24-1
CATSDSGGRGSNQPQHF
TGTGCCACCAGTGATTCTGGGGGGCGAGGGAGCAATCAGCCCCAGCATTTT
>few|.|TRBJ2-7|TRBV3-1
CASSQDWLQGQYF
TGTGCCAGCAGCCAAGACTGGCTTCAGGGGCAGTACTTC
>few|TRBD1|TRBJ1-2|TRBV20-1
CSAPWDRMNYGYTF
TGCAGTGCTCCCTGGGACAGGATGAACTATGGCTACACCTTC
>.|.|TRBJ1-4|TRBV6-1
CASTQGQNNEKLFF
TGTGCCAGCACCCAGGGGCAGAATAATGAAAAACTGTTTTTT
>many|.|TRBJ2-1|TRBV2
CASSETAAGLGEQFF
TGTGCCAGCAGTGAAACAGCTGCAGGGTTGGGTGAGCAGTTCTTC
>many|.|TRBJ1-3|TRBV13
CASSPDSSGNTIYF
TGTGCCAGCAGCCCAGATAGCTCTGGAAACACCATATATTTT
>few|TRBD1|TRBJ2-7|TRBV27
CASSPAGTGFYEQYF
TGTGCCAGCAGTCCCGCCGGGACAGGATTTTACGAGCAGTACTTC
>many|.|TRBJ2-7|TRBV4-1
CASSPGLRGSPYEQYF
TGCGCCAGCAGCCCGGGCCTTAGGGGTTCGCCCTACGAGCAGTACTTC
>.|TRBD1|TRBJ1-4|TRBV20-1
CSGTGGGEKLFF
TGCAGCGGGACAGGGGGAGGTGAAAAACTGTTTTTT
>many|.|TRBJ1-6|TRBV6-5
CASSYVYYGSSPLHF
TGTGCCAGCAGTTACGTCTATTACGGTAGTTCACCCCTCCACTTT
>.|.|TRBJ1-5|TRBV2
CASSEIRNSNQPQHF
TGTGCCAGCAGTGAGATACGGAATAGCAATCAGCCCCAGCATTTT
>many|TRBD1|TRBJ2-3|TRBV20-1
CSAIRQGADTQYF
TGCAGTGCTATCAGACAGGGCGCAGATACGCAGTATTTT
>many|.|TRBJ1-5|TRBV20-1
CSAYRARGGNQPQHF
TGCAGTGCGTACAGGGCGCGTGGGGGCAATCAGCCCCAGCATTTT
>.|.|TRBJ2-7|TRBV28
CASSLVSPYEQYF
TGTGCCAGCAGTTTGGTTAGCCCCTACGAGCAGTACTTC
>few|.|TRBJ2-2|TRBV2
CASSTVRGELFF
TGTGCCAGCAGTACGGTACGCGGGGAGCTGTTTTTT
>few|TRBD2|TRBJ2-2|TRBV14
CASSQRLAGTGELFF
TGTGCCAGCAGCCAAAGGCTAGCGGGCACCGGGGAGCTGTTTTTT
>few|TRBD1|TRBJ2-7|TRBV28
CASSYNRDRYHEQYF
TGTGCCAGCAGCTATAACCGGGACAGGTACCACGAGCAGTACTTC
>.|.|TRBJ1-4|TRBV9
CASSVGDFNEKLFF
TGTGCCAGCAGCGTAGGCGATTTTAATGAAAAACTGTTTTTT
>few|TRBD2|TRBJ2-1|TRBV6-2/TRBV6-3
CASRGLAGIYNEQFF
TGTGCCAGCAGGGGCCTAGCGGGTATCTACAATGAGCAGTTCTTC
>few|.|TRBJ2-2|TRBV9
CASSVALLGDTGELFF
TGTGCCAGCAGCGTAGCTTTATTGGGAGACACCGGGGAGCTGTTTTTT
>few|.|TRBJ2-5|TRBV18
CASSPPSTETQYF
TGTGCCAGCTCACCACCTAGCACCGAGACCCAGTACTTC
>many|TRBD2|TRBJ2-1|TRBV13
CATGTSEDEQFF
TGTGCCACCGGGACTAGCGAGGATGAGCAGTTCTTC